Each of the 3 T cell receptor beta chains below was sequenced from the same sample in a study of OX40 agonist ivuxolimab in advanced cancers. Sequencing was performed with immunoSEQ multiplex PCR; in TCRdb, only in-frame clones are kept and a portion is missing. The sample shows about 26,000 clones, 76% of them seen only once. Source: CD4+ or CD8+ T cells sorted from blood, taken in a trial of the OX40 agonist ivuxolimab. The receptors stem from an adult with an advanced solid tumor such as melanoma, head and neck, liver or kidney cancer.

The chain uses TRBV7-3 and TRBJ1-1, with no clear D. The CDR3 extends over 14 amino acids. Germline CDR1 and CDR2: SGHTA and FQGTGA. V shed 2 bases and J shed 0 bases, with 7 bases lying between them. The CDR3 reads CASSLERVNTEAFF. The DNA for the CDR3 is TGTGCCAGCAGCTTAGAACGGGTGAACACTGAAGCTTTCTTT. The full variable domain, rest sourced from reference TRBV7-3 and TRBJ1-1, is GAGVSQTPSNKVTEKGKYVELRCDPISGHTALYWYRQSLGQGPEFLIYFQGTGAADDSGLPNDRFFAVRPEGSVSTLKIQRTERGDSAVYLCASSLERVNTEAFFGQGTRLTVV.

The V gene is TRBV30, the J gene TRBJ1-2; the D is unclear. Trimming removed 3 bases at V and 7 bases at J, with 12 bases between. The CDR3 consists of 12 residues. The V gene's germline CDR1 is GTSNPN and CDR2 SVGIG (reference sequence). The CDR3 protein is CAWSEGYGGYTF. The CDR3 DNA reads TGTGCCTGGAGCGAGGGTTACGGTGGCTACACCTTC.

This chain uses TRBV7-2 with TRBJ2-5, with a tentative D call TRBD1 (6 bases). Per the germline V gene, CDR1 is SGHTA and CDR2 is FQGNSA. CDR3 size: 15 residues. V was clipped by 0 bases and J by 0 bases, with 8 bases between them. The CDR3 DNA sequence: TGTGCCAGCAGCTTAGCTGACAGGCACCAAGAGACCCAGTACTTC. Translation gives CASSLADRHQETQYF.